The rows below give T cell receptor beta chains drawn from one sample of a study of early T cells in non-severe SARS-CoV-2 infection. TCRdb fed the 5' RACE reads into MiXCR, producing one record per CDR3 protein. This table holds tens of thousands of distinct CDR3 sequences, 12% found once. Sample: whole blood. The receptors shown here come from an adult who was a healthcare worker with PCR-confirmed SARS-CoV-2 infection or an uninfected control (not recorded which). The CDR3 runs from the conserved cysteine through the conserved F or W. Each record gives: V gene, clone size, D gene, J gene, CDR3 length, CDR3 protein, CDR3 DNA. D genes are given only for firm matches. Clone sizes are given selectively: once, few, many, or a class where the clone is expanded.

>TRBV3-1|many|.|TRBJ2-3|12
CASSSNPDTQYF
TGTGCCAGCAGCTCTAATCCAGATACGCAGTATTTT
>TRBV29-1|many|TRBD1|TRBJ1-2|11
CSGQGYEGYTF
TGCAGCGGACAGGGGTATGAGGGCTACACCTTC
>TRBV29-1|.|.|TRBJ2-5|12
CSVADGKETQYF
TGCAGCGTAGCGGACGGAAAAGAGACCCAGTACTTC
>TRBV20-1|few|.|TRBJ2-1|13
CSARRGLYNEQFF
TGCAGTGCTAGACGAGGCCTATACAATGAGCAGTTCTTC
>TRBV6-4|.|.|TRBJ2-3|15
CASSEGQRDTDTQYF
TGTGCCAGCAGTGAGGGACAGCGGGACACAGATACGCAGTATTTT
>TRBV6-1|few|.|TRBJ2-5|14
CASSERNFQETQYF
TGTGCCAGCAGTGAAAGAAACTTCCAAGAGACCCAGTACTTC
>TRBV7-9|many|.|TRBJ2-7|16
CASSLALGTQAYEQYF
TGTGCCAGCAGCTTAGCGCTCGGTACCCAAGCCTACGAGCAGTACTTC
>TRBV19|many|.|TRBJ1-5|12
CASNLPNQPQHF
TGTGCCAGTAATCTCCCAAATCAGCCCCAGCATTTT
>TRBV29-1|many|TRBD1|TRBJ2-3|16
CSVEGLDRDGTDTQYF
TGCAGCGTTGAAGGGCTGGACAGGGACGGCACAGATACGCAGTATTTT
>TRBV5-5|.|.|TRBJ1-2|12
CASSFDQSGYTF
TGTGCCAGCAGCTTTGACCAGAGCGGCTACACCTTC
>TRBV12-3/TRBV12-4|.|.|TRBJ1-2|15
CASSLAGGKLYGYTF
TGTGCCAGCAGTTTAGCGGGGGGCAAACTCTATGGCTACACCTTC
>TRBV29-1|.|TRBD2|TRBJ2-3|14
CSVDLAGVADTQYF
TGCAGCGTTGACCTAGCGGGGGTCGCAGATACGCAGTATTTT
>TRBV2|.|.|TRBJ2-1|15
CASSLQGPFYNEQFF
TGTGCCAGCAGTTTACAGGGACCTTTCTACAATGAGCAGTTCTTC
>TRBV3-1|many|.|TRBJ2-3|16
CASSQVGAGLADTQYF
TGTGCCAGCAGCCAAGTGGGTGCGGGGTTGGCAGATACGCAGTATTTT
>TRBV9|few|TRBD2|TRBJ2-3|15
CASSVASGVGDTQYF
TGTGCCAGCAGCGTAGCTAGCGGGGTGGGAGATACGCAGTATTTT
>TRBV7-3|.|.|TRBJ2-3|15
CASSPQGVPTDTQYF
TGTGCCAGCAGCCCCCAGGGAGTCCCCACAGATACGCAGTATTTT
>TRBV5-6|few|.|TRBJ1-5|13
CASSPAAAGPQHF
TGTGCCAGCAGCCCCGCGGCAGCGGGTCCCCAGCATTTT
>TRBV6-5|few|.|TRBJ2-6|17
CASLGSGGMTGANVLTF
TGTGCCAGCCTAGGCAGTGGGGGCATGACCGGGGCCAACGTCCTGACTTTC
>TRBV12-3/TRBV12-4|many|.|TRBJ2-7|14
CASSHQEGGREQYF
TGTGCCAGCAGTCACCAGGAAGGAGGGAGAGAGCAGTACTTC
>TRBV6-5|.|.|TRBJ1-1|15
CASSYGEGENTEVFF
TGTGCCAGCAGTTACGGGGAGGGGGAGAACACTGAAGTTTTCTTT
>TRBV18|few|.|TRBJ2-1|14
CASSVTTSYNEQFF
TGTGCCAGCTCGGTTACGACCTCCTACAATGAGCAGTTCTTC
>TRBV10-2|many|.|TRBJ1-5|13
CASSDGSAQPQHF
TGCGCCAGCAGTGACGGAAGCGCTCAGCCCCAGCATTTT
>TRBV2|few|.|TRBJ1-1|14
CASSPRVLRTEAFF
TGTGCCAGCAGCCCCCGGGTCTTGAGGACTGAAGCTTTCTTT
>TRBV27|.|.|TRBJ2-3|16
CASSDGGRGSTDTQYF
TGTGCCAGCAGCGATGGGGGGAGGGGGTCCACAGATACGCAGTATTTT
>TRBV6-5|many|TRBD1|TRBJ1-6|14
CASNWGQGKSPLHF
TGTGCCAGCAATTGGGGACAGGGGAAATCACCCCTCCACTTT
>TRBV7-2|.|TRBD2|TRBJ2-1|13
CASTDPLAGEQFF
TGTGCCAGCACCGACCCTCTAGCGGGTGAGCAGTTCTTC
>TRBV18|many|.|TRBJ2-1|16
CASSPTGLSSYNEQFF
TGTGCCAGCTCACCTACCGGTCTAAGCTCCTACAATGAGCAGTTCTTC
>TRBV29-1|.|.|TRBJ2-7|12
CSVAGGRYEQYF
TGCAGCGTTGCTGGAGGGCGCTACGAGCAGTACTTC
>TRBV7-3|many|.|TRBJ2-3|15
CASAEEGGPTDTQYF
TGTGCCAGCGCCGAAGAGGGGGGACCCACAGATACGCAGTATTTT
>TRBV5-6|many|.|TRBJ1-2|13
CASSLPRTDGYTF
TGTGCCAGCAGCCTACCAAGAACAGATGGCTACACCTTC
>TRBV20-1|many|.|TRBJ2-1|12
CSALYTGSEQFF
TGCAGTGCTCTCTATACCGGGAGTGAGCAGTTCTTC
>TRBV19|many|.|TRBJ2-6|15
CASSMMGSGANVLTF
TGTGCCAGTAGTATGATGGGATCTGGGGCCAACGTCCTGACTTTC
>TRBV29-1|.|.|TRBJ1-1|15
CSVTLQVQVSTEAFF
TGCAGCGTTACTCTTCAGGTACAGGTCAGCACTGAAGCTTTCTTT
>TRBV7-7|many|TRBD1|TRBJ1-3|15
CASSPGTASGNTIYF
TGTGCTAGCAGCCCCGGGACAGCCTCTGGAAACACCATATATTTT
>TRBV4-2|many|TRBD1|TRBJ1-2|22
CASSQGFTVNRGRVVSNYGYTF
TGTGCCAGCAGCCAAGGGTTTACAGTAAACAGGGGGCGCGTAGTCTCTAACTATGGCTACACCTTC
>TRBV20-1|few|.|TRBJ2-1|11
CSARGYNERFF
TGCAGTGCTAGGGGCTACAATGAGCGGTTCTTC
>TRBV20-1|.|.|TRBJ2-5|11
CSAGGAETQYF
TGCAGTGCGGGGGGGGCAGAGACCCAGTACTTC
>TRBV11-2|many|.|TRBJ2-2|15
CASSLMDGGPGELFF
TGTGCCAGCAGCTTGATGGACGGAGGCCCCGGGGAGCTGTTTTTT
>TRBV12-3/TRBV12-4|.|.|TRBJ2-4|14
CASRQPGAKNIQYF
TGTGCCAGCAGACAGCCCGGGGCCAAAAACATTCAGTACTTC
>TRBV6-1|.|.|TRBJ1-1|14
CASTQIGASTEAFF
TGTGCCAGCACGCAAATAGGGGCTAGCACTGAAGCTTTCTTT
>TRBV9|few|.|TRBJ2-5|14
CASSVGSDQETQYF
TGTGCCAGCAGCGTAGGGTCAGATCAAGAGACCCAGTACTTC
>TRBV29-1|.|TRBD1|TRBJ2-3|12
CSGGQDTDTQYF
TGCAGCGGGGGACAGGACACAGATACGCAGTATTTT
>TRBV11-2|.|.|TRBJ2-5|13
CASSQRTKETQYF
TGTGCCAGCAGCCAAAGGACCAAAGAGACCCAGTACTTC
>TRBV2|.|TRBD1|TRBJ2-3|15
CASRLDRGSSDTQYF
TGTGCCAGCAGATTGGACAGGGGATCATCAGATACGCAGTATTTT
>TRBV7-3|few|TRBD2|TRBJ2-1|18
CASSPGLAGSSSYNEQFF
TGTGCCAGCAGCCCGGGACTAGCGGGTTCATCCTCCTACAATGAGCAGTTCTTC
>TRBV6-4|many|.|TRBJ2-7|14
CASSARRHLYEQYF
TGTGCCAGCAGTGCCCGCAGACACCTCTACGAGCAGTACTTC
>TRBV29-1|.|.|TRBJ2-1|12
CSVIPGAGKQFF
TGCAGCGTCATCCCAGGGGCAGGGAAGCAGTTCTTC
>TRBV2|few|.|TRBJ1-3|14
CASSEVQRWHTIYF
TGTGCCAGCAGTGAAGTTCAGCGATGGCACACCATATATTTT
>TRBV6-1|few|.|TRBJ1-1|11
CASTGWTEAFF
TGTGCCAGCACTGGCTGGACTGAAGCTTTCTTT
>TRBV11-2|few|.|TRBJ2-2|15
CASSLVSSYTGELFF
TGTGCCAGCAGCTTAGTATCCTCCTACACCGGGGAGCTGTTTTTT
>TRBV27|many|.|TRBJ2-7|16
CASSFLPGTRGNEQYF
TGTGCCAGCAGTTTTTTACCAGGAACCCGGGGAAACGAGCAGTACTTC
>TRBV7-3|many|TRBD1|TRBJ2-5|13
CASGGQYEETQYF
TGTGCCAGCGGGGGACAGTATGAAGAGACCCAGTACTTC
>TRBV24-1|few|.|TRBJ2-1|15
CATSGGPNSYNEQFF
TGTGCCACCAGTGGCGGACCTAATTCCTACAATGAGCAGTTCTTC
>TRBV28|.|TRBD1|TRBJ2-7|18
CASSDFFSPGQSSYEQYF
TGTGCCAGCAGTGACTTCTTCAGCCCGGGACAGAGCTCCTACGAGCAGTACTTC
>TRBV24-1|.|TRBD2|TRBJ2-1|16
CATSGGAGVPYNEQFF
TGTGCCACCAGTGGGGGAGCGGGAGTCCCCTACAATGAGCAGTTCTTC